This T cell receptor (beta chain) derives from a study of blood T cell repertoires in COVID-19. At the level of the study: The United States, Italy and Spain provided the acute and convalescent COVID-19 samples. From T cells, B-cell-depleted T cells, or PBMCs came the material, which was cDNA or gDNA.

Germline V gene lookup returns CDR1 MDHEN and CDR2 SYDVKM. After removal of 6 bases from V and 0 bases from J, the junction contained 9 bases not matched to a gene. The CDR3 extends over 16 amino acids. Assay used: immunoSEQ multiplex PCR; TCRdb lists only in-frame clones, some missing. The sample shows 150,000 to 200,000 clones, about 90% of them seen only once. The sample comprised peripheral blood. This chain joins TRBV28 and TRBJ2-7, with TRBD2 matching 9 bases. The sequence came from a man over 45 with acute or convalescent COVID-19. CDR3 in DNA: TGTGCCAGCAGGGGTCTGGGTAGCGGGAGCTCCTACGAGCAGTACTTC. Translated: CASRGLGSGSSYEQYF.